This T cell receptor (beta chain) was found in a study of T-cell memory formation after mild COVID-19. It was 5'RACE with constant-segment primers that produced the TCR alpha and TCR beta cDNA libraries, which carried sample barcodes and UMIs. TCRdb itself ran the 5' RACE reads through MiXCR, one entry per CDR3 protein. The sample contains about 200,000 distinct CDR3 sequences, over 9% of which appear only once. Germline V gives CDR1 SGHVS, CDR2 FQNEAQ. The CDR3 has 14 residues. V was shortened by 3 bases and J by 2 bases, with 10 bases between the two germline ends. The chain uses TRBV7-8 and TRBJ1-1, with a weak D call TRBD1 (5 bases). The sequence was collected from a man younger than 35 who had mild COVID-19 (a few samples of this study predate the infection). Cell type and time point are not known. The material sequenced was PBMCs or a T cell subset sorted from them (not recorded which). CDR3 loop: CASSLQTGNTEAFF. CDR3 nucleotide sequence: TGTGCCAGCAGCTTGCAAACAGGAAACACTGAAGCTTTCTTT.